This T cell receptor (beta chain) stems from a study of neurological immune-mediated disorders. Findings and caveats of the study: No CDR3 amino acid sequences recurred among expanded clones across subjects, suggesting private repertoires in all groups.

To note about this clonotype: Its target is unknown.

Noted time point: technical triplicate 2. PBMCs numbering 2 million and stored at -80 C yielded the unsorted libraries. A 10-nucleotide random UMI tagged transcripts in template-switch 5'RACE cDNA synthesis. TCRdb redid the calling of the 5' RACE reads with MiXCR, one entry per CDR3 protein. Altogether under 70,000 distinct CDR3 sequences are present, around 24% being singletons, with the ten largest covering 3.5% to 5.5%. CDR1 DFQATT and CDR2 SNEGSKA come from the germline V gene (reference sequence). CDR3 length: 16 residues. Trimming shortened V by 6 bases and J by 0 bases, and 19 bases separated the two germline ends.

The sequenced material came from PBMCs. The chain recombines TRBV20-1 with TRBJ2-3; D unclear. The sequence was obtained from a man in his 60s with HTLV-1-associated myelopathy (HAM/TSP). The CDR3 sequence: CSALDGVYSSTDTQYF. The CDR3 region has the DNA TGCAGTGCGCTGGATGGAGTGTACTCGAGCACAGATACGCAGTATTTT.